The next 17 T cell receptor beta chains were all read from a single sample in a study of blood T cell repertoires in COVID-19. Assay: immunoSEQ multiplex PCR; the TCRdb copy retains only in-frame clones and omits some. In the table there are 35,000 to 40,000 clones, about 88% of which are singletons. Sequenced input: peripheral blood. The source is a man in his fifties or sixties with active COVID-19.

The chain recombines TRBV11-2 with TRBJ2-7; weak D call: TRBD1 (6 bases). The CDR3 runs 18 residues. Trimming removed 3 bases at V and 3 bases at J, with 24 bases between. Germline CDR1 and CDR2: SGHAT and FQNNGV. The CDR3 nucleotides read TGTGCCAGCAGCTTTGCCGGACAGCTGAATCCCGTTAACTACGAGCAGTACTTC. Translating gives CASSFAGQLNPVNYEQYF.

The J gene is TRBJ2-3, the V gene TRBV7-6; no reliable D call. V lost 3 bases and J 2 bases, leaving 12 bases between the germline ends. This CDR3 region has 15 residues. Germline CDR1 is SGHVS and CDR2 is FNYEAQ. The CDR3 region has the DNA TGTGCCAGCAGCTTCTCCCCTGGCCTCACAGATACGCAGTATTTT. Translated: CASSFSPGLTDTQYF.

V gene TRBV18 combines with J gene TRBJ2-3; perhaps TRBD2 as D (6 bases). Deletions cut 0 bases from V and 1 base from J, with 8 bases between. The CDR3 extends over 15 amino acids. Looked up from germline, CDR1 is KGHSH and CDR2 is LQKENI. CDR3 in DNA: TGTGCCAGCTCACCACCGCGGGGACGCACAGATACGCAGTATTTT. This sequence encodes CASSPPRGRTDTQYF.

V is TRBV19 and J is TRBJ1-2; 8 bases match TRBD1. The V segment lost 4 bases and the J segment 4 bases; nucleotides outside the gene matches: 14. Germline assignment: CDR1 LNHDA and CDR2 SQIVND (reference sequence). This CDR3 contains 17 residues. The CDR3 DNA reads as TGTGCCAGTAGTACCGCCCTGACAGGGGTCAATGGCTATGGCTACACCTTC. Translating gives CASSTALTGVNGYGYTF.

The J gene is TRBJ1-5, the V gene TRBV19; D is ambiguous. V was pared by 1 base and J by 2 bases, with 15 bases between. This CDR3 contains 17 residues. The V gene's germline CDR1 is LNHDA and CDR2 SQIVND (reference sequence). In nucleotides, the CDR3 is TGTGCCAGTAGTATAGGTGTATCGGGGTGGGGCAATCAGCCCCAGCATTTT. Translation gives CASSIGVSGWGNQPQHF.

The chain carries TRBV19 and TRBJ2-3; D perhaps matches TRBD2 (7 bases). The CDR3 runs 14 residues. Looked up from germline, CDR1 is LNHDA and CDR2 is SQIVND (reference sequence). Trimming removed 4 bases at V and 6 bases at J, with 14 bases between. CDR3 bases: TGTGCCAGTAGTACGGGGGGCTCCTCGGATACGCAGTATTTT. Its translation: CASSTGGSSDTQYF.

This clone was picked up one time. J is TRBJ2-1 and V is TRBV30, with 15 bases matching TRBD2. Trimming took 2 bases from V and 8 from J; bases not matched to a gene: 7. CDR3 size: 16 residues. CDR1 and CDR2 (germline): GTSNPN, SVGIG (reference sequence). The CDR3 sequence: CAWSPPGTSGRYEQFF. Written as DNA, the CDR3 is TGTGCCTGGAGTCCTCCCGGGACTAGCGGGAGGTATGAGCAGTTCTTC.

The CDR3 DNA reads as TGTGCCAGCAGTTCTAGGACAGGGCCAGCCTACGAGCAGTACTTC. Its protein product is CASSSRTGPAYEQYF. The V and J genes are TRBV11-3 and TRBJ2-7; the match to TRBD1 covers 8 bases. This CDR3 is built from 15 residues. Trimming removed 6 bases from V and 2 bases from J; junction bases left unmatched: 9. The V gene's germline CDR1 is SGHNT and CDR2 YENEEA.

This clone has more than one count but fewer than ten. The chain has TRBV7-3 and TRBJ1-1; 8 nucleotides align to TRBD1. Germline assignment: CDR1 SGHTA and CDR2 FQGTGA. This CDR3 region has 13 residues. With 5 bases clipped from V and 5 bases from J, the junction kept 4 bases outside the gene matches. CDR3 amino acids: CASSIRGLTEAFF. The CDR3 DNA is TGTGCCAGCAGCATCAGGGGGCTAACTGAAGCTTTCTTT.

The chain carries TRBV5-1 and TRBJ1-2; no firm D call. V lost 0 bases to trimming and J lost 2 bases, with 8 bases between them. The length of the CDR3 is 14 residues. Germline CDR1 SGHRS, CDR2 YFSETQ. The CDR3 protein is CASSLAGGNYGYTF. The CDR3 DNA follows: TGCGCCAGCAGCTTGGCCGGAGGGAACTATGGCTACACCTTC.

The genes are TRBV10-3 and TRBJ1-4; 9 bases are shared with TRBD1. CDR3 length: 16 amino acids. V lost 3 bases to trimming and J lost 8 bases; unmatched junction nucleotides: 10. Germline V gene sequence: CDR1 ENHRY, CDR2 SYGVKD. CDR3: CAISDFPPGQGEKLFF. DNA of the CDR3: TGTGCCATCAGTGACTTCCCCCCGGGACAGGGCGAAAAACTGTTTTTT.

There are a few counts of this clone. CDR3 protein: CASSSRTGGGGYTF. CDR3 in DNA: TGTGCCAGCAGCTCTCGGACAGGGGGCGGAGGCTACACCTTC. The rearrangement uses TRBV11-2 and TRBJ1-2; 11 bases align to TRBD1. CDR1 is SGHAT and CDR2 is FQNNGV in the germline V gene. This CDR3 is built from 14 residues. The V and J ends lost 4 bases and 8 bases, in that order; junction bases with no gene match: 6. The entire variable domain, with the rest obtained from reference TRBV11-2 and TRBJ1-2, is as follows: EAGVAQSPRYKIIEKRQSVAFWCNPISGHATLYWYQQILGQGPKLLIQFQNNGVVDDSQLPKDRFSAERLKGVDSTLKIQPAKLEDSAVYLCASSSRTGGGGYTFGSGTRLTVV.

This chain uses TRBV19 with TRBJ1-2, with a possible D match to TRBD1 (6 bases). This CDR3 is 14 amino acids long. The V gene lost 3 bases and the J gene lost 12 bases, with 20 bases spanning the gap. CDR1 is LNHDA and CDR2 is SQIVND in the germline V gene (reference sequence). This chain's CDR3 is CASSMGAGHPEDTF. The CDR3 nucleotides read TGTGCCAGTAGTATGGGGGCGGGCCACCCCGAGGACACCTTC.

This chain links TRBV4-1 with TRBJ2-7; the match to TRBD2 covers 7 bases. The germline gives CDR1 MGHRA, CDR2 YSYEKL. J lost 3 bases, V lost 2 bases, and 7 bases had no gene match. This CDR3 has 15 residues. CDR3 region: CASSQQAGMNYEQYF. The CDR3 DNA reads TGCGCCAGCAGCCAACAAGCGGGGATGAACTACGAGCAGTACTTC.

CDR3 amino acids: CASSPETGVMDEQYF. The CDR3, as DNA: TGCGCCAGCAGCCCCGAGACAGGGGTCATGGACGAGCAGTACTTC. The chain joins TRBV5-1 to TRBJ2-7, with 8 bases fitting TRBD1. Germline V CDR1 and CDR2: SGHRS, YFSETQ. The CDR3 extends over 15 amino acids. V shed 4 bases and J 5 bases; nucleotides not matched to a gene: 11.

The J gene is TRBJ1-2, the V gene TRBV18; D not resolved. Trimming stripped 4 bases from V and 3 bases from J, with 9 bases between. Germline CDR1 is KGHSH and CDR2 is LQKENI. The CDR3 loop spans 13 amino acids. The CDR3 nucleotides read TGTGCCAGCTCACTAGGACTCGACTATGGCTACACCTTC. It codes for CASSLGLDYGYTF.

This clone was seen a single time. The chain joins TRBV28 to TRBJ2-1; D gene uncertain. V shed 2 bases and J shed 8 bases, with 4 bases lying between them. The CDR3 is 11 residues long. Germline-derived CDR1 and CDR2 are MDHEN and SYDVKM. CDR3 nucleotide sequence: TGTGCCAGCAGTTTAGTCGATGAGCAGTTCTTC. It translates to CASSLVDEQFF.